This is a list of T cell receptor beta chains from one sample in a study of T cell clones after liver transplantation. This table comes from immunoSEQ multiplex PCR, and its TCRdb copy is limited to in-frame clones, with some not included. The data hold more than 65,000 clones, with around nine tenths observed a single time. The sequencing used CD4+ T cells from blood, collected before liver transplant. The receptors shown here come from a human donor who received a liver transplant. The CDR3 runs from the conserved cysteine through the conserved F or W. Each record gives: J gene, V gene, clone size, D gene, CDR3 DNA, CDR3 protein. A D gene is named only where the DNA matches it firmly. Only part of the rows carry a size: once, few, many, or a class if the clone is expanded.

>TRBJ1-1|TRBV5-1|.|.
TGCGCCAGCAGCTGGGGACTCCCTAACACTGAAGCTTTCTTT
CASSWGLPNTEAFF
>TRBJ1-5|TRBV19|.|TRBD1
TGTGCCAGTAGTTCCGGACAGGGAAGTAGCAATCAGCCCCAGCATTTT
CASSSGQGSSNQPQHF
>TRBJ2-3|TRBV4-1|.|TRBD1
TGCGCCAGCAGCCATTCTGCCGGACAGGGGGGAATTACAGATACGCAGTATTTT
CASSHSAGQGGITDTQYF
>TRBJ2-1|TRBV5-1|.|.
TGCGCCAGCAGCTTGACTAGCCCTGACTACAATGAGCAGTTCTTC
CASSLTSPDYNEQFF
>TRBJ2-7|TRBV12-5|once|.
TGTGCTAGTGGAGTGGACACTTCCTACGAGCAGTACTTC
CASGVDTSYEQYF
>TRBJ1-1|TRBV2|.|.
TGTGCCAGCAACAAGGAAGGGGGGTTCCTGAACACTGAAGCTTTCTTT
CASNKEGGFLNTEAFF
>TRBJ2-6|TRBV7-6|.|.
TGTGCCAGCAGCGGGATTCTACAAAGTCGGGCCAACGTCCTGACTTTC
CASSGILQSRANVLTF
>TRBJ2-7|TRBV11-2|.|TRBD1
TGTGCCAGCAGCATACAGGGGGCCTACGAGCAGTACTTC
CASSIQGAYEQYF
>TRBJ1-5|TRBV19|.|.
TGTGCCAGTAGTATTGGCAGGGGTTTCAATCAGCCCCAGCATTTT
CASSIGRGFNQPQHF
>TRBJ2-7|TRBV7-2|.|TRBD2
TGTGCCAGCAGCTTAGTCTCTGGGGCGGGAGGGGCCTACGAGCAGTACTTC
CASSLVSGAGGAYEQYF
>TRBJ1-2|TRBV9|.|.
TGTGCCAGCAGCGTAGTCGGGCAGGTGGACTACACCTTC
CASSVVGQVDYTF
>TRBJ1-5|TRBV15|.|TRBD1
TGTGCCACCAGCAGAGCCCAGGGACAGGGACGCAATCAGCCCCAGCATTTT
CATSRAQGQGRNQPQHF
>TRBJ1-1|TRBV5-1|.|.
TGCGCCAGCGCCAAGGCGGGGACGAACACTGAAGCTTTCTTT
CASAKAGTNTEAFF
>TRBJ2-1|TRBV18|.|.
TGTGCCAGCTCACCTCCTGGGGGCGGGATAGGTGGCAATGAGCAGTTCTTC
CASSPPGGGIGGNEQFF
>TRBJ2-2|TRBV7-8|.|.
TGTGCCAGCAGCACGAAGGAGGGGAGAACCGGGGAGCTGTTTTTT
CASSTKEGRTGELFF
>TRBJ2-1|TRBV5-1|.|.
TGCGCCAGCAGCTTGGTACCCAGGGGGGACAATGAGCAGTTCTTC
CASSLVPRGDNEQFF
>TRBJ1-4|TRBV7-9|.|TRBD1
TGTGCCAGCAGCTTAGGGGACAGTGAAAAACTGTTTTTT
CASSLGDSEKLFF
>TRBJ1-5|TRBV7-9|.|.
TGTGCCAGCAGCTACGGACGGGACCGGAATCAGCCCCAGCATTTT
CASSYGRDRNQPQHF
>TRBJ1-2|TRBV28|.|.
TGTGCCAGCAGTCCCTCCATGACAGGTCTTGGCTACACCTTC
CASSPSMTGLGYTF
>TRBJ2-1|TRBV5-4|.|TRBD2
TGTGCCAGCAGCTTGAAAGCGGGAGGGTACAATGAGCAGTTCTTC
CASSLKAGGYNEQFF
>TRBJ2-5|TRBV20-1|.|.
TGCAGTGCAAGGGCCGGGGAGACCCAGTACTTC
CSARAGETQYF
>TRBJ1-3|TRBV28|.|.
TGTGCCAGCAGTTTTTTGGGTTCTGGAAACACCATATATTTT
CASSFLGSGNTIYF
>TRBJ1-5|TRBV5-1|.|TRBD1
TGCGCCAGCACCCCGACAGGGGGGGGCAATCAGCCCCAGCATTTT
CASTPTGGGNQPQHF
>TRBJ2-7|TRBV15|.|.
TGTGCCACCAGCAGAGATTTTGGGTACGAGCAGTACTTC
CATSRDFGYEQYF
>TRBJ2-1|TRBV13|.|.
TGTGCCAGCACCTCTCGGAGGGCCACGGGCAATGAGCAGTTCTTC
CASTSRRATGNEQFF
>TRBJ2-2|TRBV4-3|.|.
TGCGCCAGCAGCCAAGAAGGCGGGGAGCTGTTTTTT
CASSQEGGELFF